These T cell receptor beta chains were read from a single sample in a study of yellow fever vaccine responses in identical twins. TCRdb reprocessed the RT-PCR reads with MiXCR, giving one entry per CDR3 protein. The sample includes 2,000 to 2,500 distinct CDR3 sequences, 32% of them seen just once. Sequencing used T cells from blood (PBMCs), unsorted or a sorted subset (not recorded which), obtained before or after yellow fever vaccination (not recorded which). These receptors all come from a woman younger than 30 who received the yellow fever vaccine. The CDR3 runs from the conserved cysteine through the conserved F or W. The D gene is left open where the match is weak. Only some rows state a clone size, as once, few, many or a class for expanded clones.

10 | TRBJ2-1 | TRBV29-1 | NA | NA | CSARVNEQFF | TGCAGCGCCAGGGTCAATGAGCAGTTCTTC
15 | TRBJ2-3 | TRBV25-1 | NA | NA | CASGQAGYSTDTQYF | TGTGCCAGCGGCCAAGCGGGCTATAGCACAGATACGCAGTATTTT
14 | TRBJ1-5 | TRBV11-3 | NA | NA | CASSLAGHNQPQHF | TGTGCCAGCAGCTTAGCCGGCCACAATCAGCCCCAGCATTTT
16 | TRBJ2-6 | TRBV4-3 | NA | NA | CASSQVPSSGANVLTF | TGCGCCAGCAGCCAAGTTCCCAGCTCTGGGGCCAACGTCCTGACTTTC
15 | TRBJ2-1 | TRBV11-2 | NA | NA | CASSLGSQEHNEQFF | TGTGCCAGCAGCTTAGGGTCACAGGAACACAATGAGCAGTTCTTC
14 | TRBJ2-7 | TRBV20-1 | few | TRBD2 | CSVSGGGGPYEQYF | TGCAGTGTTTCGGGTGGCGGGGGACCCTACGAGCAGTACTTC
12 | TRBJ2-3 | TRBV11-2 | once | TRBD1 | CASRGPTDTQYF | TGTGCCTCGAGGGGGCCCACAGATACGCAGTATTTT
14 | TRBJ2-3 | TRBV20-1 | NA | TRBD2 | CSARTSGRTDTQYF | TGCAGTGCTAGGACTAGCGGGCGCACAGATACGCAGTATTTT
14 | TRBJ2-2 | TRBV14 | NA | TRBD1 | CASMGQSNTGELFF | TGTGCCAGCATGGGACAGTCGAACACCGGGGAGCTGTTTTTT
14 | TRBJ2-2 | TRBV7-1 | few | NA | CASSATQITGELFF | TGTGCCAGCAGCGCAACGCAGATCACCGGGGAGCTGTTTTTT